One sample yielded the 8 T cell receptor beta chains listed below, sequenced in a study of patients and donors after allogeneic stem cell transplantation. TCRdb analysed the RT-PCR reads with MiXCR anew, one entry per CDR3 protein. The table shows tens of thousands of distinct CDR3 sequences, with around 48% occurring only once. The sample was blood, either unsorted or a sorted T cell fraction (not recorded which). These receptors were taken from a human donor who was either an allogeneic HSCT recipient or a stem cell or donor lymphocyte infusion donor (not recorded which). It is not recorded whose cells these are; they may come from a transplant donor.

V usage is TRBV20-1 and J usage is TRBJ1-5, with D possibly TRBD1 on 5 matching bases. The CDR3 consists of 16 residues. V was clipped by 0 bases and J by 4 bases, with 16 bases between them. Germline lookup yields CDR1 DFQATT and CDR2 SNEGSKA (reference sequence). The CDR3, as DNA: TGCAGTGCTAGAGATCAAGGCAGGGTAAGAAATCAGCCCCAGCATTTT. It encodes CSARDQGRVRNQPQHF.

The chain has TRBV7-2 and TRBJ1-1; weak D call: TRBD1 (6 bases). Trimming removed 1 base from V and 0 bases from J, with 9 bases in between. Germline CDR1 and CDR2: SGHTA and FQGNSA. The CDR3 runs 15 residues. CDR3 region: CASSLGGHLNTEAFF. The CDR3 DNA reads TGTGCCAGCAGCTTAGGGGGACATCTGAACACTGAAGCTTTCTTT.

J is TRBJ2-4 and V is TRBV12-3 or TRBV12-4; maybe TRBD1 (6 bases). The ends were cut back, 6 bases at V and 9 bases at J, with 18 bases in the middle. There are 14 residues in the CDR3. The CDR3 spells CASRPQPGVGIQYF. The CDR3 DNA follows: TGTGCCAGCAGGCCCCAACCAGGGGTAGGCATTCAGTACTTC.

The CDR3 coding sequence is TGTGCCACCAGCAGCCCTCCGGGACTAGCGGGTTTCTTCTCCTACGAGCAGTACTTC. Its translation: CATSSPPGLAGFFSYEQYF. This rearrangement joins TRBV15 to TRBJ2-7, with 12 bases identical to TRBD2. The CDR3 runs 19 residues. Germline V gene data show CDR1 as LNHNV and CDR2 as YYDKDF (reference sequence). With V trimmed by 3 bases and J by 0 bases, 12 bases remained unmatched.

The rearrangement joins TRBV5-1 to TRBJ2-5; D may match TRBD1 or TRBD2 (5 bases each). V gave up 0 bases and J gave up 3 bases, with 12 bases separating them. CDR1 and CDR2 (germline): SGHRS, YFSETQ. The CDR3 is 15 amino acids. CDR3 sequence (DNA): TGCGCCAGCAGCTTGGCCGAGGGACGGGAAGAGACCCAGTACTTC. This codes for CASSLAEGREETQYF.

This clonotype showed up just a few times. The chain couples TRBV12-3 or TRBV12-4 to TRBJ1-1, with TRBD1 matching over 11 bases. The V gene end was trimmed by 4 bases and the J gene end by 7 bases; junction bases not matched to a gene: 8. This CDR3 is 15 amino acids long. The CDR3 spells CASSSRDRGTVEAFF. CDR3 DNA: TGTGCCAGCAGTTCGAGGGACAGGGGGACTGTTGAAGCTTTCTTT.

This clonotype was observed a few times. The CDR3 sequence: CASSPMGNSYNSPLHF. The CDR3 DNA follows: TGTGCCAGCAGCCCCATGGGTAACTCCTATAATTCACCCCTCCACTTT. This chain connects TRBV2 to TRBJ1-6; D is uncertain. The CDR3 covers 16 residues. V was clipped by 6 bases and J by 0 bases, with 12 bases between them. Germline lookup yields CDR1 SNHLY and CDR2 FYNNEI.

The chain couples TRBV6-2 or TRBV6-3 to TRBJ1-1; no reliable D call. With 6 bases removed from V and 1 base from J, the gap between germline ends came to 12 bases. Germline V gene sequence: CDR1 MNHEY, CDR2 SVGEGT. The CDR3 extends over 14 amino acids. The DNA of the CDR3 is TGTGCCAGCAGCCTACTGCTGAAGAACACTGAAGCTTTCTTT. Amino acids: CASSLLLKNTEAFF.